Following are 27 T cell receptor beta chains from one sample sequenced in a study of control samples from healthy donors and cancer patients. The data were produced by immunoSEQ multiplex PCR, yet TCRdb's version contains in-frame clones alone and is incomplete. The sample contains about 170,000 clones, approximately 92% of which appear only once. The specimen sequenced was blood. These receptors originate from a woman in her fifties or sixties in good health.

The genes are TRBV25-1 and TRBJ1-5, with 9 nucleotides matching TRBD1. The CDR3 is 15 amino acids. After removal of 3 bases from V and 7 bases from J, the junction contained 7 bases not matched to a gene. Looked up from germline, CDR1 is MGHDK and CDR2 is SYGVNS. The CDR3 DNA reads TGTGCCAGCAGTGACCGGACAGGGGTAGGCCAGCCCCAGCATTTT. This sequence encodes CASSDRTGVGQPQHF. The variable domain in full, with the rest retrieved from reference TRBV25-1 and TRBJ1-5, is EADIYQTPRYLVIGTGKKITLECSQTMGHDKMYWYQQDPGMELHLIHYSYGVNSTEKGDLSSESTVSRIRTEHFPLTLESARPSHTSQYLCASSDRTGVGQPQHFGDGTRLSIL.

The chain couples TRBV19 to TRBJ1-3, with 7 bases identical to TRBD1. Germline CDR1 reads LNHDA; CDR2 reads SQIVND (reference sequence). This CDR3 spans 17 amino acids. J gave up 0 bases and V 5 bases, and 10 bases lay outside the gene matches. The CDR3 here is CASSLTGQLLSGNTIYF. In DNA, the CDR3 is TGTGCCAGTAGTCTAACGGGACAGCTTCTCTCTGGAAACACCATATATTTT.

This clone was picked up one time. The chain has TRBV19 and TRBJ1-3; D not resolved. Trimming pared 3 bases from V and 1 base from J, leaving 13 bases between. This CDR3 has 16 amino acids. The germline gives CDR1 LNHDA, CDR2 SQIVND (reference sequence). CDR3 DNA: TGTGCCAGTAGTATTGGGTTGAGATCTTCTGGAAACACCATATATTTT. This gives the protein CASSIGLRSSGNTIYF.

The rearrangement uses TRBV7-8 and TRBJ2-3; 9 bases align to TRBD2. CDR1 SGHVS and CDR2 FQNEAQ come from the germline V gene. This CDR3 is built from 16 residues. The V segment lost 0 bases and the J segment 2 bases; nucleotides outside the gene matches: 3. CDR3 sequence (DNA): TGTGCCAGCAGCTTAGCAAGACTAGCGGACACAGATACGCAGTATTTT. It yields the protein CASSLARLADTDTQYF.

The gene calls are TRBV20-1 and TRBJ2-2; a possible D gene is TRBD2 (6 bases). Between the trimmed V and J ends, which lost 6 bases and 8 bases, there was a span of 10 bases. The V gene's germline CDR1 is DFQATT and CDR2 SNEGSKA (reference sequence). This CDR3 has 11 amino acids. CDR3: CSAKRVGELFF. The CDR3 coding sequence is TGCAGTGCCAAGCGGGTTGGGGAGCTGTTTTTT.

This clone was detected once. The chain has TRBV19 and TRBJ1-1; unclear D gene. V lost 0 bases, J lost 6 bases, and 11 bases lay in between. The CDR3 covers 14 residues. Per germline, CDR1 LNHDA and CDR2 SQIVND (reference sequence). The CDR3 region has the DNA TGTGCCAGTAGTATAGAGGGGTTTTTATCTGAAGCTTTCTTT. It encodes CASSIEGFLSEAFF.

The V gene is TRBV14, the J gene TRBJ1-4, with D uncertain. CDR3 length: 16 residues. In germline, CDR1 is SGHDN, CDR2 FVKESK. Trimming left V 2 bases short and J 7 bases short, with 17 bases between. CDR3 nucleotide sequence: TGTGCCAGCAGCCAACCGAAGATCTACCTAAGTGAAAAACTGTTTTTT. Its protein is CASSQPKIYLSEKLFF.

The chain combines TRBV30 with TRBJ1-2; D is perhaps TRBD1 (6 bases). Germline V gene lookup returns CDR1 GTSNPN and CDR2 SVGIG (reference sequence). The CDR3 is made up of 15 amino acids. Trimming shortened V by 0 bases and J by 6 bases, and 17 bases separated the two germline ends. CDR3 protein: CAWSVPQGTRHGYTF. The CDR3 DNA reads as TGTGCCTGGAGTGTACCTCAGGGGACCCGGCATGGCTACACCTTC.

The chain combines TRBV14 with TRBJ2-5; D remains unclear. The CDR3 is 14 amino acids. V lost 0 bases and J 7 bases, leaving 12 bases between the germline ends. Germline CDR1 is SGHDN and CDR2 is FVKESK. The CDR3 sequence is CASSQEPFLGTQYF. CDR3 bases: TGTGCCAGCAGCCAAGAGCCATTCCTGGGGACCCAGTACTTC. The complete variable domain, with remaining parts taken from reference TRBV14 and TRBJ2-5, reads EAGVTQFPSHSVIEKGQTVTLRCDPISGHDNLYWYRRVMGKEIKFLLHFVKESKQDESGMPNNRFLAERTGGTYSTLKVQPAELEDSGVYFCASSQEPFLGTQYFGPGTRLLVL.

This clone was counted a single time. The V and J genes are TRBV27 and TRBJ2-5, with 8 bases aligning to TRBD2. Germline V gene data show CDR1 as MNHEY and CDR2 as SMNVEV (reference sequence). The CDR3 loop spans 15 amino acids. V was pared by 3 bases and J by 1 base, with 4 bases of the junction left unmatched. CDR3 protein: CASSLAGGRQETQYF. Here the CDR3 DNA reads TGTGCCAGCAGTTTGGCGGGGGGACGCCAAGAGACCCAGTACTTC.

The chain uses TRBV2 and TRBJ1-1; D possibly corresponds to TRBD1 (6 bases). V lost 6 bases, J lost 6 bases, and 11 bases lay in between. Germline V gene data show CDR1 as SNHLY and CDR2 as FYNNEI. The CDR3 consists of 12 residues. The CDR3 reads CASRQTGPEAFF. CDR3 DNA: TGTGCCAGCAGACAAACAGGGCCTGAAGCTTTCTTT.

There are a few counts of this clone. The CDR3 DNA reads as TGTGCCAGCAGCTTGCGCGGAGGGGGGGCCCTCCACTTT. This encodes CASSLRGGGALHF. The rearrangement joins TRBV5-4 to TRBJ1-6, with D maybe TRBD1 (6 bases). Trimming left V 1 base short and J 14 bases short, with 13 bases between. Germline V gene lookup returns CDR1 SGHNT and CDR2 YYREEE (reference sequence). CDR3 length: 13 amino acids.

The chain joins TRBV5-4 to TRBJ1-1; 9 positions match TRBD1. This CDR3 contains 17 residues. Germline-derived CDR1 and CDR2 are SGHNT and YYREEE (reference sequence). V lost 4 bases, J lost 7 bases, and 17 bases stayed unmatched. The CDR3 DNA reads as TGTGCCAGCAGCCAGGGGGGACAGGGAAGATTAAGAGGTGAAGCTTTCTTT. Amino acids: CASSQGGQGRLRGEAFF.

The rearrangement uses TRBV3-1 (or the pseudogene TRBV3-2) and TRBJ1-5; no clear D. Trimming removed 0 bases from V and 0 bases from J, with 12 bases in between. The V gene's germline CDR1 is LGHDT and CDR2 YNNKEL (reference sequence). CDR3 length: 17 amino acids. The CDR3 DNA sequence: TGTGCCAGCAGCCAAGATTTGAGCAGTGATAGCAATCAGCCCCAGCATTTT. This codes for CASSQDLSSDSNQPQHF.

The chain couples TRBV18 to TRBJ1-1; D is unresolved. With 4 bases removed from V and 7 bases from J, the gap between germline ends came to 10 bases. The CDR3 has 12 residues. The germline CDR1 and CDR2 sequences are KGHSH and LQKENI. The CDR3 is CASSREKGEAFF. CDR3 DNA: TGTGCCAGCTCACGGGAGAAAGGTGAAGCTTTCTTT.

V is TRBV21-1 and J is TRBJ1-5; the table's D call, TRBD1, has no DNA check behind it. TRBV21-1 is a pseudogene. CDR3 length: 15 amino acids. The CDR3 DNA follows: TGTGCCAGCAACCCAAGGGACAGGGGAGGACAGCCCCAGCATTTT. Its translation: CASNPRDRGGQPQHF.

The sample holds one count of this clone. The chain combines TRBV5-1 with TRBJ1-1; 8 bases are shared with TRBD1. CDR1 is SGHRS and CDR2 is YFSETQ in the germline V gene. V was clipped by 3 bases and J by 1 base; unmatched bases: 2. The CDR3 has 14 amino acids. CDR3 residues: CASSYGQGNTEAFF. CDR3 sequence (DNA): TGCGCCAGCAGCTATGGACAGGGGAACACTGAAGCTTTCTTT.

The chain links TRBV2 to TRBJ1-6; TRBD1 might be the D (6 bases). V was trimmed by 7 bases and J by 8 bases, leaving 15 bases between them. This CDR3 is 14 amino acids long. CDR1 SNHLY and CDR2 FYNNEI come from the germline V gene. CDR3 loop: CASIKDSFDSPLHF. In nucleotides, the CDR3 is TGTGCCAGCATAAAGGACAGCTTCGATTCACCCCTCCACTTT.

J is TRBJ2-7 and V is TRBV29-1, with a possible D match to TRBD2 (5 bases). The CDR3 consists of 12 residues. The V end was cut by 5 bases, the J end by 3 bases, with 11 bases between. Germline V CDR1 and CDR2: SQVTM, ANQGSEA. The DNA for the CDR3 is TGCAGCGTTACGGGGTTCCACTACGAGCAGTACTTC. Translating it yields CSVTGFHYEQYF.

The rearrangement links TRBV5-1 to TRBJ1-3; a weak D match, TRBD1 (6 bases). The germline V gene has CDR1 SGHRS and CDR2 YFSETQ. V gave up 4 bases and J gave up 0 bases, with 17 bases separating them. There are 17 residues in the CDR3. DNA of the CDR3: TGCGCCAGCAGCGGAGGAGGGACACCCCGCTCTGGAAACACCATATATTTT. Protein: CASSGGGTPRSGNTIYF.

The chain links TRBV5-4 to TRBJ2-4; 10 positions match TRBD2. The junction had 2 bases not matched to a gene; V was cut back by 1 base and J by 13 bases. This CDR3 has 12 residues. Germline loops: CDR1 SGHNT, CDR2 YYREEE (reference sequence). The CDR3 protein is CASSLSGGEQYF. For the CDR3, the DNA is TGTGCCAGCAGCTTGAGCGGGGGGGAACAGTACTTC. Supplemented by reference TRBV5-4 and TRBJ2-4, the full variable domain reads ETGVTQSPTHLIKTRGQQVTLRCSSQSGHNTVSWYQQALGQGPQFIFQYYREEENGRGNFPPRFSGLQFPNYSSELNVNALELDDSALYLCASSLSGGEQYFGAGTRLSVL.

The CDR3 DNA reads as TGTGCCAGCAGCCCTAGACAGGGTATAGGCGAAAAACTGTTTTTT. Translating gives CASSPRQGIGEKLFF. The rearrangement uses TRBV7-8 and TRBJ1-4; TRBD1 matches at 7 bases. With 5 bases clipped from V and 8 bases from J, the junction kept 11 bases outside the gene matches. This CDR3 region has 15 residues. Germline V gene data show CDR1 as SGHVS and CDR2 as FQNEAQ.

This chain uses TRBV5-6 with TRBJ1-5; no clear D gene. The V end lost 4 bases, the J end lost 4 bases, and 6 bases lay between the germline ends. Per germline, CDR1 SGHDT and CDR2 YYEEEE. The CDR3 sequence is 12 residues long. The CDR3 coding sequence is TGTGCCAGCAGCCCCAGGAATCAGCCCCAGCATTTT. This gives the protein CASSPRNQPQHF.

V gene TRBV30 combines with J gene TRBJ2-3; D gene unclear. V was cut by 2 bases and J by 7 bases, with 13 bases left in between. This CDR3 contains 13 residues. CDR1 GTSNPN and CDR2 SVGIG come from the germline V gene (reference sequence). CDR3 DNA: TGTGCCTGGAGTTCAACCACTGGGAATACGCAGTATTTT. Protein product: CAWSSTTGNTQYF.

This chain links TRBV6-2 or TRBV6-3 with TRBJ1-5, with unresolved D. The germline V and J ends were trimmed by 0 bases and 4 bases, with 19 bases remaining between them. Germline V lookup: CDR1 MNHEY, CDR2 SVGEGT. The CDR3 consists of 18 residues. CDR3: CASSYSPQDIGTNQPQHF. CDR3 in DNA: TGTGCCAGCAGTTACTCGCCCCAAGATATAGGTACAAATCAGCCCCAGCATTTT.

V usage is TRBV19 and J usage is TRBJ1-2; D is perhaps TRBD1 (5 bases). The ends were cut back, 3 bases at V and 0 bases at J, with 11 bases in the middle. CDR3 length: 15 amino acids. The germline V gene has CDR1 LNHDA and CDR2 SQIVND (reference sequence). CDR3 DNA: TGTGCCAGTAGTATCCTGACAGCCGCTAACTATGGCTACACCTTC. This gives the protein CASSILTAANYGYTF.

The chain carries TRBV9 and TRBJ2-3; D is undetermined. Germline V gene sequence: CDR1 SGDLS, CDR2 YYNGEE. The V end was cut by 0 bases, the J end by 4 bases, with 6 bases between. This CDR3 is built from 13 residues. The CDR3 nucleotides are TGTGCCAGCAGCGTAGGTGTGGCAGATACGCAGTATTTT. Amino acids: CASSVGVADTQYF.